Here is one T cell receptor (beta chain) with its context. This entry belongs to a study of molecular identifiers for immune sequencing clone quantification. TCRdb reanalysed the PCR reads using MiXCR and keeps one entry per CDR3 protein. The data contain approximately 550,000 distinct CDR3 sequences, roughly 23% of them singletons. The CDR3 extends over 16 amino acids. CDR1 and CDR2 (germline): SGDLS, YYNGEE. V was clipped by 4 bases and J by 3 bases; unmatched bases: 10. The rearrangement joins TRBV9 to TRBJ1-1, with 9 bases lining up with TRBD1. Sequencing was performed on naive CD8+ T cells from blood, with Jurkat cell RNA spiked in. Subset given: FACS-sorted CD8+CD4-CCR7+CD45RA+ naive T cells. This sequence originates from a human donor in good health. Some libraries in this study had Jurkat cell RNA spiked in. CDR3 bases: TGTGCCAGCAGCTCAACGTACAGGGGGCAGTACACTGAAGCTTTCTTT. Residues: CASSSTYRGQYTEAFF. The variable domain in full, with the rest retrieved from reference TRBV9 and TRBJ1-1, is DSGVTQTPKHLITATGQRVTLRCSPRSGDLSVYWYQQSLDQGLQFLIQYYNGEERAKGNILERFSAQQFPDLHSELNLSSLELGDSALYFCASSSTYRGQYTEAFFGQGTRLTVV.